These T cell receptor beta chains were read from a single sample in a study of identical twins. TCRdb redid the calling of the 5' RACE reads with MiXCR, one entry per CDR3 protein. The sample lists approximately 530,000 distinct CDR3 sequences; approximately 20% were seen once. These data were likewise used in another study, on yellow fever vaccine responses in identical twins.

Specimen: CD4+ T cells sorted from blood. The receptors were sampled from a young woman in good health. Each CDR3 is given with its conserved first and last residue. Each record gives: clone size, J gene, V gene, D gene, CDR3 protein, CDR3 DNA. A D gene is named only where the DNA matches it firmly. A row's size may be missing; if present it is once, few, many or a size class.

clone_size: NA; j_call: TRBJ2-3; v_call: TRBV20-1; d_call: TRBD2; cdr3_aa: CSGGLAGYTSTDTQYF; cdr3_nt: TGCAGTGGGGGACTAGCGGGATATACTAGCACAGATACGCAGTATTTT
clone_size: NA; j_call: TRBJ2-3; v_call: TRBV4-2; d_call: NA; cdr3_aa: CASSLNRVSSTDTQYF; cdr3_nt: TGTGCCAGCAGCCTTAACCGGGTTTCTAGCACAGATACGCAGTATTTT
clone_size: NA; j_call: TRBJ2-6; v_call: TRBV9; d_call: TRBD2; cdr3_aa: CASSTGLAGGTSGANVLTF; cdr3_nt: TGTGCCAGCAGCACGGGACTAGCGGGGGGAACCTCTGGGGCCAACGTCCTGACTTTC
clone_size: few; j_call: TRBJ2-1; v_call: TRBV28; d_call: TRBD1; cdr3_aa: CASRGGDRANEQFF; cdr3_nt: TGTGCCAGCAGAGGGGGCGACCGGGCGAATGAGCAGTTCTTC
clone_size: NA; j_call: TRBJ2-2; v_call: TRBV23-1; d_call: NA; cdr3_aa: CASSLVWALEHRGAVFF; cdr3_nt: NA
clone_size: few; j_call: TRBJ2-2; v_call: TRBV5-1; d_call: TRBD2; cdr3_aa: CASSQPPGLAGVNTGELFF; cdr3_nt: TGCGCCAGCAGCCAACCCCCGGGACTAGCGGGGGTAAACACCGGGGAGCTGTTTTTT
clone_size: NA; j_call: TRBJ2-1; v_call: TRBV9; d_call: TRBD1; cdr3_aa: CASSSGQGYGGPYNEQFF; cdr3_nt: TGTGCCAGCAGCTCGGGACAGGGATACGGCGGGCCCTACAATGAGCAGTTCTTC
clone_size: few; j_call: TRBJ1-5; v_call: TRBV5-1; d_call: TRBD1; cdr3_aa: CASSWGQGPWEGNQPQHF; cdr3_nt: TGCGCCAGCAGCTGGGGACAGGGGCCATGGGAGGGCAATCAGCCCCAGCATTTT
clone_size: few; j_call: TRBJ1-4; v_call: TRBV3-1; d_call: NA; cdr3_aa: CASSWSSEPGEKLFF; cdr3_nt: TGTGCCAGCAGCTGGAGCTCGGAACCGGGTGAAAAACTGTTTTTT
clone_size: NA; j_call: TRBJ2-1; v_call: TRBV6-2/TRBV6-3; d_call: TRBD2; cdr3_aa: CASSYETSGPYNEQFF; cdr3_nt: TGTGCCAGCAGTTACGAAACTAGCGGGCCCTACAATGAGCAGTTCTTC
clone_size: NA; j_call: TRBJ2-5; v_call: TRBV7-9; d_call: TRBD1; cdr3_aa: CASTIQGDYQETQYF; cdr3_nt: TGTGCCAGCACTATACAGGGGGACTACCAAGAGACCCAGTACTTC
clone_size: NA; j_call: TRBJ2-7; v_call: TRBV6-2/TRBV6-3; d_call: TRBD2; cdr3_aa: CASSLRLAGPLSYEQYF; cdr3_nt: TGTGCCAGCAGCTTGAGACTAGCGGGGCCCCTCTCCTACGAGCAGTACTTC
clone_size: few; j_call: TRBJ1-6; v_call: TRBV20-1; d_call: NA; cdr3_aa: CSARGSGVGNSPLHF; cdr3_nt: TGCAGTGCTAGGGGCTCTGGGGTAGGAAATTCACCCCTCCACTTT
clone_size: NA; j_call: TRBJ1-1; v_call: TRBV6-6; d_call: NA; cdr3_aa: CASSTYWDTEAFF; cdr3_nt: TGTGCCAGCAGCACCTATTGGGACACTGAAGCTTTCTTT
clone_size: NA; j_call: TRBJ1-3; v_call: TRBV6-1; d_call: NA; cdr3_aa: CASSERSLTGNTIYF; cdr3_nt: TGTGCCAGCAGTGAACGGTCCTTAACTGGAAACACCATATATTTT
clone_size: few; j_call: TRBJ2-1; v_call: TRBV7-9; d_call: NA; cdr3_aa: CASSLVQDLEQFF; cdr3_nt: TGTGCCAGCAGCTTAGTACAGGACCTAGAGCAGTTCTTC
clone_size: NA; j_call: TRBJ2-7; v_call: TRBV18; d_call: TRBD2; cdr3_aa: CASSGASGGYEQYF; cdr3_nt: TGTGCCAGCTCCGGGGCTAGCGGAGGATACGAGCAGTACTTC
clone_size: NA; j_call: TRBJ2-5; v_call: TRBV5-1; d_call: TRBD2; cdr3_aa: CASCQGATSGRGVVETQYF; cdr3_nt: TGCGCCAGCTGCCAAGGGGCTACTAGCGGGAGGGGAGTCGTAGAGACCCAGTACTTC
clone_size: NA; j_call: TRBJ2-3; v_call: TRBV20-1; d_call: NA; cdr3_aa: CSARGLPDTQYF; cdr3_nt: TGCAGTGCTAGAGGTCTCCCAGATACGCAGTATTTT
clone_size: NA; j_call: TRBJ1-5; v_call: TRBV6-1; d_call: TRBD1; cdr3_aa: CASSDGTGGFNQPQHF; cdr3_nt: TGTGCCAGCAGTGATGGGACAGGGGGCTTCAATCAGCCCCAGCATTTT
clone_size: NA; j_call: TRBJ2-2; v_call: TRBV24-1; d_call: TRBD1; cdr3_aa: CATSDETGTGSYTGELFF; cdr3_nt: TGTGCCACCAGTGATGAAACCGGGACAGGGTCTTACACCGGGGAGCTGTTTTTT
clone_size: NA; j_call: TRBJ2-2; v_call: TRBV12-3/TRBV12-4; d_call: NA; cdr3_aa: CASSLTRGGTGELFF; cdr3_nt: TGTGCCAGCAGTTTAACTCGAGGGGGCACCGGGGAGCTGTTTTTT
clone_size: NA; j_call: TRBJ2-7; v_call: TRBV5-1; d_call: TRBD2; cdr3_aa: CASGDYGGVSYEQYF; cdr3_nt: TGCGCCAGCGGGGACTATGGGGGAGTCTCATACGAGCAGTACTTC
clone_size: few; j_call: TRBJ2-3; v_call: TRBV7-2; d_call: TRBD2; cdr3_aa: CASSLGLATHTDTQYF; cdr3_nt: TGTGCCAGCAGCTTAGGACTAGCGACCCACACAGATACGCAGTATTTT
clone_size: NA; j_call: TRBJ2-1; v_call: TRBV5-5; d_call: TRBD1; cdr3_aa: CASSLGDSGFRNEQFF; cdr3_nt: TGTGCCAGCAGCTTGGGGGACAGTGGGTTTAGGAATGAGCAGTTCTTC
clone_size: NA; j_call: TRBJ2-1; v_call: TRBV18; d_call: TRBD2; cdr3_aa: CASSRTLAGGYNEQFF; cdr3_nt: TGTGCCAGCTCACGGACTCTAGCGGGAGGGTACAATGAGCAGTTCTTC
clone_size: few; j_call: TRBJ2-5; v_call: TRBV24-1; d_call: TRBD1; cdr3_aa: CATSESDRVGETQYF; cdr3_nt: TGTGCCACCAGTGAGTCGGACAGGGTTGGAGAGACCCAGTACTTC
clone_size: few; j_call: TRBJ1-4; v_call: TRBV5-5; d_call: TRBD1; cdr3_aa: CASSQGENNEKLFF; cdr3_nt: TGTGCCAGCAGCCAGGGGGAAAATAATGAAAAACTGTTTTTT
clone_size: NA; j_call: TRBJ2-3; v_call: TRBV24-1; d_call: NA; cdr3_aa: CATSDRGAGPDTQYF; cdr3_nt: TGTGCCACCAGTGATCGGGGCGCGGGCCCAGATACGCAGTATTTT
clone_size: few; j_call: TRBJ2-5; v_call: TRBV5-5; d_call: TRBD2; cdr3_aa: CASSLGLAGGPHGETQYF; cdr3_nt: TGTGCCAGCAGCTTGGGTCTGGCGGGAGGGCCTCACGGCGAGACCCAGTACTTC
clone_size: NA; j_call: TRBJ2-7; v_call: TRBV28; d_call: TRBD2; cdr3_aa: CARPSGRFFEQYF; cdr3_nt: TGTGCCAGACCAAGCGGGAGATTTTTCGAGCAGTACTTC
clone_size: NA; j_call: TRBJ2-7; v_call: TRBV20-1; d_call: TRBD2; cdr3_aa: CSARRESSYEQYF; cdr3_nt: TGCAGTGCAAGGCGGGAGTCTTCCTACGAGCAGTACTTC
clone_size: NA; j_call: TRBJ2-1; v_call: TRBV9; d_call: TRBD2; cdr3_aa: CASSSVPGGNEQFF; cdr3_nt: TGTGCCAGCAGCTCAGTTCCGGGGGGCAATGAGCAGTTCTTC
clone_size: NA; j_call: TRBJ2-1; v_call: TRBV29-1; d_call: TRBD1; cdr3_aa: CSVPGQGSYAQFF; cdr3_nt: TGCAGCGTCCCGGGACAGGGGTCTTATGCGCAGTTCTTC
clone_size: once; j_call: TRBJ2-3; v_call: TRBV11-2; d_call: TRBD2; cdr3_aa: CASSSGLAGTNTDTQYF; cdr3_nt: TGTGCCAGCAGCTCGGGACTAGCGGGGACGAACACAGATACGCAGTATTTT
clone_size: few; j_call: TRBJ2-5; v_call: TRBV12-5; d_call: NA; cdr3_aa: CASGLVRETQYF; cdr3_nt: TGTGCTAGTGGTTTGGTACGGGAGACCCAGTACTTC
clone_size: NA; j_call: TRBJ2-7; v_call: TRBV7-8; d_call: NA; cdr3_aa: CASSLSSNYEQYF; cdr3_nt: TGTGCCAGCAGCTTAAGTTCGAACTACGAGCAGTACTTC
clone_size: NA; j_call: TRBJ1-2; v_call: TRBV7-9; d_call: TRBD1; cdr3_aa: CASSLAGGQIYGYTF; cdr3_nt: TGTGCCAGCAGCTTAGCCGGGGGACAGATCTATGGCTACACCTTC
clone_size: many; j_call: TRBJ2-7; v_call: TRBV6-1; d_call: TRBD2; cdr3_aa: CASSLLSTLAGGLYEQYF; cdr3_nt: TGTGCCAGCAGCCTCCTGAGTACCCTAGCGGGAGGTCTCTACGAGCAGTACTTC
clone_size: many; j_call: TRBJ2-3; v_call: TRBV10-3; d_call: NA; cdr3_aa: CAIRGIADTDTQYF; cdr3_nt: TGTGCCATCCGAGGGATAGCGGACACAGATACGCAGTATTTT
clone_size: few; j_call: TRBJ1-4; v_call: TRBV3-1; d_call: TRBD1; cdr3_aa: CASSMGQTNEKLFF; cdr3_nt: TGTGCCAGCAGCATGGGACAGACTAATGAAAAACTGTTTTTT
clone_size: NA; j_call: TRBJ1-2; v_call: TRBV5-1; d_call: TRBD1; cdr3_aa: CASSRGTGRTF; cdr3_nt: TGCGCCAGCAGCCGAGGGACAGGGCGGACCTTC
clone_size: NA; j_call: TRBJ1-2; v_call: TRBV3-1; d_call: NA; cdr3_aa: CASSQDGTYEDGYTF; cdr3_nt: TGTGCCAGCAGCCAAGATGGCACATACGAGGATGGCTACACCTTC
clone_size: NA; j_call: TRBJ1-1; v_call: TRBV20-1; d_call: NA; cdr3_aa: CSARAGAVDTEAFF; cdr3_nt: TGCAGTGCTAGAGCGGGGGCTGTGGACACTGAAGCTTTCTTT
clone_size: NA; j_call: TRBJ2-1; v_call: TRBV11-2; d_call: TRBD2; cdr3_aa: CASSSPPLAGGYNEQFF; cdr3_nt: TGTGCCAGCAGCTCCCCCCCATTAGCGGGGGGATACAATGAGCAGTTCTTC
clone_size: few; j_call: TRBJ2-3; v_call: TRBV7-9; d_call: TRBD2; cdr3_aa: CASSPLPGGRASDTQYF; cdr3_nt: TGTGCCAGCAGCCCCCTGCCGGGCGGGAGGGCCTCGGATACGCAGTATTTT